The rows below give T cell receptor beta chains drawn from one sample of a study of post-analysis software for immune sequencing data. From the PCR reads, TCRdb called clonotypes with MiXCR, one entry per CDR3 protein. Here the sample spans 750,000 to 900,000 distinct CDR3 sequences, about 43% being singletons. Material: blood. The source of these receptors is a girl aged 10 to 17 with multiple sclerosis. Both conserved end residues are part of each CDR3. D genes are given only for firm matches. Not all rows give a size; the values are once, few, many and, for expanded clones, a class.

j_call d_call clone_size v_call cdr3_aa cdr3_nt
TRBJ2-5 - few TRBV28 CASSLVSPRTQYF TGTGCCAGCAGTTTAGTCTCCCCCAGGACCCAGTACTTC
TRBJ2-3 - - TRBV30 CAWSGGYSSTDTQYF TGTGCCTGGAGTGGCGGGTACTCTAGCACAGATACGCAGTATTTT
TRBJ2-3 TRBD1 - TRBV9 CASSVVGTADTQYF TGTGCCAGCAGCGTAGTAGGGACAGCAGATACGCAGTATTTT
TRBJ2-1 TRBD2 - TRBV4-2 CASSPSGLAHEQFF TGTGCCAGCAGCCCCTCCGGACTAGCCCATGAGCAGTTCTTC
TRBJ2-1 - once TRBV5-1 CASSLGKGPNNEQFF TGCGCCAGCAGCTTGGGGAAAGGACCTAACAATGAGCAGTTCTTC
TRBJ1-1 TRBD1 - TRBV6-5 CASSFSRQGSFEAFF TGTGCCAGCAGTTTTTCGCGACAGGGGAGTTTTGAAGCTTTCTTT
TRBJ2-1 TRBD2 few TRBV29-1 CSVEFPRLAGGNEQFF TGCAGCGTTGAATTCCCAAGACTAGCGGGGGGCAATGAGCAGTTCTTC
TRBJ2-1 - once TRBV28 CASALTGRNEQFF TGTGCCAGCGCGCTTACAGGGAGGAATGAGCAGTTCTTC
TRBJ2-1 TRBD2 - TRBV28 CASLGSVAGQGYNEQFF TGTGCCAGCTTAGGGTCGGTAGCGGGACAAGGTTACAATGAGCAGTTCTTC
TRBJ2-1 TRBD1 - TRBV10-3 CAISESSWGQGGEQFF TGTGCCATCAGTGAGTCAAGTTGGGGACAGGGCGGTGAGCAGTTCTTC
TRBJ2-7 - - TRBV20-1 CSAKGLDYEQYF TGCAGTGCTAAAGGGTTGGACTACGAGCAGTACTTC
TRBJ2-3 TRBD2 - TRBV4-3 CASSPRLGTSGITDTQYF TGCGCCAGCAGCCCTCGCCTGGGGACTAGCGGGATCACAGATACGCAGTATTTT
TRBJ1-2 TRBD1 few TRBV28 CASNIVKGADNGYTF TGTGCCAGCAATATCGTAAAGGGGGCGGATAATGGCTACACCTTC
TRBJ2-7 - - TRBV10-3 CATLQGLGYEQYF TGTGCCACTCTACAGGGACTCGGGTACGAGCAGTACTTC
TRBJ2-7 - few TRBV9 CASSPRTDEQYF TGTGCCAGCTCACCGCGGACAGACGAGCAGTACTTC
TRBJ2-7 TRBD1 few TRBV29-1 CSVEDKQGAYEQYF TGCAGCGTTGAAGATAAACAGGGGGCCTACGAGCAGTACTTC
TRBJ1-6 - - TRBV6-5 CASRNRDDSPLHF TGTGCCAGCAGAAACAGGGATGATTCACCCCTCCACTTT
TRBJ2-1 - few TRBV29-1 CSVKGNEQFF TGCAGCGTTAAGGGGAATGAGCAGTTCTTC
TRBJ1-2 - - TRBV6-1 CASVGEYGTSYGYTF TGTGCCAGCGTGGGGGAATACGGAACCTCCTATGGCTACACCTTC
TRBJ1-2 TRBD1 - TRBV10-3 CAISWDRGLDGYTF TGTGCCATCAGTTGGGACAGGGGCTTAGATGGCTACACCTTC
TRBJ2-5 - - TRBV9 CASSEGDILKETQYF TGTGCCAGCAGCGAGGGGGACATTCTGAAAGAGACCCAGTACTTC
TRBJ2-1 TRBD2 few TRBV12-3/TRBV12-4 CASRPSSGRALEQFF TGTGCCAGCAGACCTTCTAGCGGGAGGGCCCTTGAGCAGTTCTTC
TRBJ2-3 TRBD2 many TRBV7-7 CAVGTGTSEGTDTQYF TGTGCTGTGGGAACAGGGACTAGCGAGGGCACAGATACGCAGTATTTT
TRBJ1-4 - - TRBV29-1 CSVEDPREKLFF TGCAGCGTTGAAGACCCGAGGGAAAAACTGTTTTTT
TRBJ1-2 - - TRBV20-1 CSASWRDDYGYTF TGCAGTGCTAGTTGGCGGGATGACTATGGCTACACCTTC
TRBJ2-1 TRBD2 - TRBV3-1 CASTLLAGGEQFF TGTGCCAGCACCTTACTAGCGGGAGGTGAGCAGTTCTTC
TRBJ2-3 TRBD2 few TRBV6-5 CASSTLAGTDTQYF TGTGCCAGCAGTACCCTAGCGGGAACAGATACGCAGTATTTT
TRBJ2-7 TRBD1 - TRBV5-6 CASSFQGAFDEQYF TGTGCCAGCAGCTTTCAGGGGGCTTTCGACGAGCAGTACTTC
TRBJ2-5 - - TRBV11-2 CASIELGTGQETQYF TGTGCCAGCATCGAGCTGGGTACAGGACAAGAGACCCAGTACTTC
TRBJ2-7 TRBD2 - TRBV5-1 CASMPSGTSVYEQYF TGCGCCAGCATGCCCTCCGGGACTAGCGTCTACGAGCAGTACTTC
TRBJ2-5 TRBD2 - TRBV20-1 CSAHRTRAETQYF TGCAGTGCTCATCGGACTAGGGCAGAGACCCAGTACTTC
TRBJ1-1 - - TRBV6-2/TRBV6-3 CASSYSARDMNTEAFF TGTGCCAGCAGTTACTCGGCTCGGGACATGAACACTGAAGCTTTCTTT
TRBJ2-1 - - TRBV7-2 CASSLNPTGPTNEQFF TGTGCCAGCAGCTTAAATCCTACGGGACCAACCAATGAGCAGTTCTTC
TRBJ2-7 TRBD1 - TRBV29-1 CSARRDSGSYEQYF TGCAGCGCTCGCCGGGACAGTGGGTCCTACGAGCAGTACTTC
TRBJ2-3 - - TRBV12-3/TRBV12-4 CASSSQGGGSTDTQYF TGTGCCAGCAGTTCTCAGGGGGGAGGAAGCACAGATACGCAGTATTTT
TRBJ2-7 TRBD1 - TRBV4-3 CASSQAGGTTYEQYF TGCGCCAGCAGCCAAGCAGGGGGTACTACCTACGAGCAGTACTTC
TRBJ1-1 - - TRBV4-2 CASSQPNSGNTEAFF TGTGCCAGCAGCCAACCAAATTCAGGGAACACTGAAGCTTTCTTT
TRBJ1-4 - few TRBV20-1 CSALGGDGEKLFF TGCAGTGCCCTCGGGGGGGATGGTGAAAAACTGTTTTTT
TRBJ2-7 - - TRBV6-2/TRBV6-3 CASSYWVNEQYF TGTGCCAGCAGTTACTGGGTCAACGAGCAGTACTTC
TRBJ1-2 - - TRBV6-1 CASTGPNYGYTF TGTGCCAGCACAGGGCCAAACTATGGCTACACCTTC
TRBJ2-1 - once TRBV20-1 CSAGAVYNEQFF TGCAGTGCTGGAGCGGTTTACAATGAGCAGTTCTTC